This TCR beta chain was retrieved from a study of cytomegalovirus exposure and HLA in healthy donors. Findings of the study overall: Analyzed later, most CMV-associated TCR beta chains appeared HLA-restricted.

Remarks on this clone: As yet, its antigen is unknown.

V gave up 5 bases and J gave up 0 bases, with 10 bases separating them. The germline V gene encodes CDR1 MRHNA and CDR2 SNTAGT. The CDR3 spans 14 residues. Primers included in the PCR were 60 Vbeta and 13 Jbeta primers. Repertoires were generated with immunoSEQ multiplex PCR, while TCRdb's copy carries only in-frame clones and drops some. The table has around 120,000 clones, 70% to 80% seen once; the top ten hold over 1.5%. All donors participated as healthy donors of bone marrow. Sequencing input: PBMCs. The rearrangement links TRBV6-4 to TRBJ1-1; D uncertain. The TCR originated in a woman in her fifties or sixties in good health and CMV-seronegative. This CDR3 is CASSLEGMNTEAFF. Written as DNA, the CDR3 is TGTGCCAGCAGTTTGGAGGGCATGAACACTGAAGCTTTCTTT.